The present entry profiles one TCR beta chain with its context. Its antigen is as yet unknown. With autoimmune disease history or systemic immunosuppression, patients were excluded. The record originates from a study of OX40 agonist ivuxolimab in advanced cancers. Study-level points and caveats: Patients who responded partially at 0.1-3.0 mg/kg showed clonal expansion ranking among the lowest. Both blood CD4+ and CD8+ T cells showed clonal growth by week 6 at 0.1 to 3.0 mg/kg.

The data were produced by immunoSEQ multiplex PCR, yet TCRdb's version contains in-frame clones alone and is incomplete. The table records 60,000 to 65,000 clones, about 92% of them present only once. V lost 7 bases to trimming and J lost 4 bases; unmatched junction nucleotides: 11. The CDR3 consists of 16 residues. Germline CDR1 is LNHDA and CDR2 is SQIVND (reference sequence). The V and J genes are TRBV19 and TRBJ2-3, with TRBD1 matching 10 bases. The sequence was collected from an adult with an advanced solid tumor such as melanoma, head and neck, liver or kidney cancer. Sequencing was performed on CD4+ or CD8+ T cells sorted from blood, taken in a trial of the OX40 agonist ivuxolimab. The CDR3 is CASTPPGTGVPDTQYF. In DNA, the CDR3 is TGTGCCAGTACCCCGCCCGGGACAGGGGTTCCAGATACGCAGTATTTT.